Listed here is a single TCR beta chain. This clonotype has a handful of counts. The specificity of this receptor is unknown. There are no base qualities to consult, and no much larger clone falls within one base. Sequencing relied on an Illumina HiSeq 2500. Quantitative 5'-RACE with molecular barcodes was the method used to prepare the TCR beta libraries. The study's own analysis went as follows. Disease-linked TCR variants were identified with a new computational method built on a probabilistic model of VDJ rearrangement. The public sequencing data were trimmed at Q25 with fastp and processed into clonotypes with MiXCR by TCRdb, which kept only in-frame beta chains. Every CDR3 protein is listed once, alongside the most common genes and DNA of its rows. The V and J calls shown here were made by TCRdb, not taken from the authors' results. The sample profile shows some 840,000 distinct CDR3 sequences; roughly 10% of them were found once. Clones ranked in the top ten supply approximately 0.46% of the sample.

The source of the sample is a study of CD8 T cells in ankylosing spondylitis (dated by TCRdb to about 2017). With respect to the entire study: To find TCR variants linked to disease, the study profiled T cell receptor beta repertoires in ankylosing spondylitis patients and healthy donors. In total, the full study cohort was made up of 85 to 140 healthy donors and 25 ankylosing spondylitis patients. Peripheral blood was sampled, and synovial fluid was additionally collected from ankylosing spondylitis patients.

Study-wide findings and limitations: In peripheral blood, the disease-linked clones were found at relatively low frequencies and had a CD8+ phenotype. Some motif variants were previously reported in synovial fluid and blood of reactive arthritis patients, suggesting common disease-initiation mechanisms. Blood from ankylosing spondylitis patients appeared to be characterized by a TCR beta motif made up of seven or eight highly homologous amino acid variants. The disease-linked clones were reported as significantly enriched in matched synovial fluid samples from ankylosing spondylitis patients.

The germline V gene gives CDR1 as SGHRS and CDR2 as YFSETQ. The CDR3 runs 16 amino acids, cysteine and phenylalanine included. Kept here is only the CDR3 DNA, which spans 48 bases and is read in frame from base 1. Deletion took 1 base off V and 4 bases off J, with a span of 14 bases between the germline ends. The receptor was isolated from a male donor with ankylosing spondylitis. Sequencing used blood, either unsorted or a sorted T cell fraction (not recorded which). The rearranged segments are TRBV5-1 and TRBJ2-2; the D element could tentatively be TRBD1 or TRBD2, as 5 bases agree for each. The sequenced DNA: TGCGCCAGCAGCTTGATGGCAGGGAGAGGCACCGGGGAGCTGTTTTTT. It specifies CASSLMAGRGTGELFF. Joined to the reference TRBV5-1 and TRBJ2-2 proteins, this CDR3 gives the full variable domain: KAGVTQTPRYLIKTRGQQVTLSCSPISGHRSVSWYQQTPGQGLQFLFEYFSETQRNKGNFPGRFSGRQFSNSRSEMNVSTLELGDSALYLCASSLMAGRGTGELFFGEGSRLTVL.